The clone carrying this T cell receptor beta chain was observed at least ten times. The data were obtained in a study of T-cell reconstitution after alpha-beta-depleted transplantation in children. Unique molecular identifiers tagged the TCRbeta library. TCRdb fed the PCR reads into MiXCR, producing one record per CDR3 protein. Of some 200,000 distinct CDR3 sequences in the sample, roughly 6.3% are singletons; the top ten hold about 4.4%. The V segment lost 3 bases and the J segment 7 bases; nucleotides outside the gene matches: 5. The germline V gene has CDR1 KGHSH and CDR2 LQKENI. The CDR3 is 14 amino acids.

V usage is TRBV18 and J usage is TRBJ2-1; 8 nucleotides line up with TRBD2. The sequenced sample was PBMCs, obtained before TCRalphabeta/CD19-depleted stem cell transplant. This clonotype was sampled from a girl under two years old with combined immunodeficiency, due to receive a stem cell transplant. The CDR3 nucleotides read TGTGCCAGCTCACCGGAGAGCGGGAGAAATGAGCAGTTCTTC. The encoded protein is CASSPESGRNEQFF.